This T cell receptor (beta chain) was sequenced for a study of kidney transplant recipient with SARS-CoV-2 infection. This clonotype was counted ten times or more. Each CDR3 protein is one row after TCRdb ran MiXCR on the reads. The data contain fewer than 250,000 distinct CDR3 sequences, less than 35% of them singletons. This CDR3 has 17 residues. Trimming pared 5 bases from V and 4 bases from J, leaving 23 bases between. Germline loops: CDR1 SGHTA, CDR2 FQGNSA. The chain links TRBV7-2 to TRBJ1-2, with D hard to call. The sequence derives from a male patient between 25 and 39 years old who had COVID-19 and was a kidney transplant recipient. Some T cells may possibly be graft donor cells. The specimen comprised a blood sample, sampled at baseline and on roughly day 110 from a kidney transplant recipient. DNA of the CDR3: TGTGCCAGCAGCCAGCCTTTCAGAGACGGAAAGACCTATGGCTACACCTTC. This translates into CASSQPFRDGKTYGYTF. The full variable domain, completed using reference TRBV7-2 and TRBJ1-2, is GAGVSQSPSNKVTEKGKDVELRCDPISGHTALYWYRQSLGQGLEFLIYFQGNSAPDKSGLPSDRFSAERTGGSVSTLTIQRTQQEDSAVYLCASSQPFRDGKTYGYTFGSGTRLTVV.